The present entry profiles one T cell receptor beta chain with its context. As yet, its antigen is unknown. This sample was taken from a study of T cell responses to AZD1222 COVID-19 vaccine. On the study more broadly: Doses given second, at about 4 or about 12 weeks, were pooled.

Measured with immunoSEQ multiplex PCR; TCRdb has only the in-frame clones, and not every one. The table includes approximately 100,000 clones, about nine tenths detected once. Broader study findings: The donor cohort was predominantly white British with a female majority, and clonal diversity may have been underestimated.

Germline values: CDR1 LGHDT, CDR2 YNNKEL (reference sequence). This CDR3 comprises 11 residues. Between the trimmed V and J ends, which lost 1 base and 5 bases, there was a span of 3 bases. V and J are TRBV3-1 (or the pseudogene TRBV3-2) and TRBJ2-7; no reliable D call. The sequence was obtained from an adult in good health. The specimen was peripheral blood, collected on day 0 of AZD1222 vaccination. The CDR3: CASSQGHEQYF. The CDR3 bases are TGTGCCAGCAGCCAAGGACACGAGCAGTACTTC.